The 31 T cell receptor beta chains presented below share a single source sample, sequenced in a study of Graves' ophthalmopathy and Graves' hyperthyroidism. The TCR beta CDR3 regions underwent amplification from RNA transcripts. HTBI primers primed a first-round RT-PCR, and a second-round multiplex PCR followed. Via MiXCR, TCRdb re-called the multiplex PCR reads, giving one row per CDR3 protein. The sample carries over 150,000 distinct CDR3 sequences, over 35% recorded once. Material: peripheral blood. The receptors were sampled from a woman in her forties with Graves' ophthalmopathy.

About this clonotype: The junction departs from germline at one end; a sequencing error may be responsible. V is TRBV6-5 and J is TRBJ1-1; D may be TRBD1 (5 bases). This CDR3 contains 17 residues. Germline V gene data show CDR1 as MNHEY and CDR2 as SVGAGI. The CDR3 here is CASSYLNPGPYNTEASF. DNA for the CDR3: TGTGCCAGCAGTTACCTTAATCCGGGACCGTACAACACTGAAGCTTCCTTT.

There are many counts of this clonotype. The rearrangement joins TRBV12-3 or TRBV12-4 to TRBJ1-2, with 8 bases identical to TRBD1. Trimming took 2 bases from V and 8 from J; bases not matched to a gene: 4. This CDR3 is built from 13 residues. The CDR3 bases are TGTGCCAGCAGTTTACAGGGGGCCTGGGGCTACACCTTC. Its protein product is CASSLQGAWGYTF.

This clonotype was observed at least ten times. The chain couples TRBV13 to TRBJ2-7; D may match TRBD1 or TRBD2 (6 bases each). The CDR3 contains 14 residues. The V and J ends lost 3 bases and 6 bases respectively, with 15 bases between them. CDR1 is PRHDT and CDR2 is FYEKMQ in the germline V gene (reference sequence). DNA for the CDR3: TGTGCCAGCAGCTTGAGACAGGAGGGACGCGAGCAGTACTTC. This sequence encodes CASSLRQEGREQYF.

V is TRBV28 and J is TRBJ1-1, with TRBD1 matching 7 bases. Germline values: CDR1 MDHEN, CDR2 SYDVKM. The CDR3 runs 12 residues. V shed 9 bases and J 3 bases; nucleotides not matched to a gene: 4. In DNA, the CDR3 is TGTGCCAGTGTCAGGGGGTACACTGAAGCTTTCTTT. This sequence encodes CASVRGYTEAFF.

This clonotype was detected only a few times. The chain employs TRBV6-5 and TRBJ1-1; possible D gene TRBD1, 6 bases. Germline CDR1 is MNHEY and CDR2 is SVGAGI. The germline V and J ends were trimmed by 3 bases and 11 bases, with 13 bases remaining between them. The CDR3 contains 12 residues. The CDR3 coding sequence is TGTGCCAGCAGTTATACAGGGATGGCCGCTTTCTTT. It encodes CASSYTGMAAFF.

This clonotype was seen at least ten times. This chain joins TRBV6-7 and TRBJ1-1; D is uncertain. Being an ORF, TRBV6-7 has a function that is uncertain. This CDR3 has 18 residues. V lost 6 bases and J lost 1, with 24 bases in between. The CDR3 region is CASSPSMAASLKNTEAFF. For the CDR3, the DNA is TGTGCCAGCAGCCCCTCGATGGCAGCCAGCCTTAAGAACACTGAAGCTTTCTTT.

CDR3 in DNA: TGTGCCAGCAGCGCCATGACACCGGCCTCTGGAAACACCATATATTTT. It translates to CASSAMTPASGNTIYF. V usage is TRBV11-2 and J usage is TRBJ1-3; D unclear. The germline gives CDR1 SGHAT, CDR2 FQNNGV. CDR3 length: 16 residues. Trimming shortened V by 5 bases and J by 0 bases, and 14 bases separated the two germline ends. Full variable domain (rest looked up from reference TRBV11-2 and TRBJ1-3): EAGVAQSPRYKIIEKRQSVAFWCNPISGHATLYWYQQILGQGPKLLIQFQNNGVVDDSQLPKDRFSAERLKGVDSTLKIQPAKLEDSAVYLCASSAMTPASGNTIYFGEGSWLTVV.

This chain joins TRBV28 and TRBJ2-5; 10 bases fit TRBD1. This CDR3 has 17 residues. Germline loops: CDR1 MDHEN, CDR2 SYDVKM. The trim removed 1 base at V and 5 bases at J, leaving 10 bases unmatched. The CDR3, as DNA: TGTGCCAGCAGTTTATATTTGACAGGGGGCGAGGGGGAGACCCAGTACTTC. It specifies CASSLYLTGGEGETQYF.

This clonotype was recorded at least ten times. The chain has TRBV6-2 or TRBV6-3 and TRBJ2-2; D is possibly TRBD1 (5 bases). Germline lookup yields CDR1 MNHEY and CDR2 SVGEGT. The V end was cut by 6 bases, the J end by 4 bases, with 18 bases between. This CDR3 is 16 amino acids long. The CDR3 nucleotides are TGTGCCAGCAGGAACCCGCTGACAGTTACCACCGGGGAGCTGTTTTTT. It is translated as CASRNPLTVTTGELFF.

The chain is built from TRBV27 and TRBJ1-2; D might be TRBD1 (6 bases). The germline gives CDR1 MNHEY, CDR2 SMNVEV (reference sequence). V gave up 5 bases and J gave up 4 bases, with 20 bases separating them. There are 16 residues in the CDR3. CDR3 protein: CASSVDRPPRGYGYTF. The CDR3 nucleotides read TGTGCCAGCAGTGTTGACAGGCCGCCACGAGGCTATGGCTACACCTTC.

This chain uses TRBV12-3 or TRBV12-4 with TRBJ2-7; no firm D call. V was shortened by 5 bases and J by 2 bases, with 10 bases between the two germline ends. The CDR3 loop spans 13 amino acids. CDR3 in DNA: TGTGCCAGCAGTCCCCATGGGACCTACGAGCAGTACTTC. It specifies CASSPHGTYEQYF.

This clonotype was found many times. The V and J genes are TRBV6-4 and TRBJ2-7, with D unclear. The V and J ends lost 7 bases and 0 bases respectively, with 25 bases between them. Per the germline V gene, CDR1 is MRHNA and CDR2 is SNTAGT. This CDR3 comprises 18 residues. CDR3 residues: CASTLGSFTLQSSYEQYF. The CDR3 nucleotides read TGTGCCAGCACCCTCGGCAGTTTCACTCTTCAGAGCTCCTACGAGCAGTACTTC.

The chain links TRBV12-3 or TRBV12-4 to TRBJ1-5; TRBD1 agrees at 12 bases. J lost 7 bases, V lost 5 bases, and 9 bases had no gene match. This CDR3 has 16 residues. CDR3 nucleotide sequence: TGTGCCAGCAGTGACCGGGACAGGGGGCGTCGACAGCCCCAGCATTTT. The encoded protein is CASSDRDRGRRQPQHF.

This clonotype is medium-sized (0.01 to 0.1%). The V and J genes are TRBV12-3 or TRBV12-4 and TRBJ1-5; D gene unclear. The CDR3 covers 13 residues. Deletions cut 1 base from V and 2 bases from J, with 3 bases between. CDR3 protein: CASSLDGNQPQHF. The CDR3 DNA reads TGTGCCAGCAGTTTAGACGGCAATCAGCCCCAGCATTTT.

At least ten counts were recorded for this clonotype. Here the CDR3 reads CASSQTGSGNQPQHF. CDR3 in DNA: TGTGCCAGCAGTCAGACAGGATCGGGCAATCAGCCCCAGCATTTT. The chain uses TRBV6-5 and TRBJ1-5; D possibly corresponds to TRBD1 (6 bases). The CDR3 runs 15 residues. V was shortened by 5 bases and J by 2 bases, with 13 bases between the two germline ends. CDR1 and CDR2 from the germline V gene are MNHEY and SVGAGI.

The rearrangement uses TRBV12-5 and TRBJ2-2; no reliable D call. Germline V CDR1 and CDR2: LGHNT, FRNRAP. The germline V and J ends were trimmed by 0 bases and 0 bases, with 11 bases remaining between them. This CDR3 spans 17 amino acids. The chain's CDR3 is CASGLVAGRANTGELFF. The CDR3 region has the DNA TGTGCTAGTGGTTTGGTAGCAGGTCGAGCGAACACCGGGGAGCTGTTTTTT.

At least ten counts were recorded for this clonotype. The CDR3 nucleotides read TGTGCCAGCAGTTTCAAGGGTTCACCCCTCCACTTT. Protein: CASSFKGSPLHF. The genes are TRBV12-3 or TRBV12-4 and TRBJ1-6; unclear D gene. This CDR3 has 12 residues. V lost 3 bases, J lost 9 bases, and 6 bases lay in between.

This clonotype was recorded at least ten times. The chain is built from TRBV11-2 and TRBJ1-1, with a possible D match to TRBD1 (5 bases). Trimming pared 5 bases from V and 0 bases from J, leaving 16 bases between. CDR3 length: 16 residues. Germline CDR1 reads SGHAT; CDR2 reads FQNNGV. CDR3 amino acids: CASSTTPTVLNTEAFF. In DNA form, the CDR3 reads TGTGCCAGCAGCACCACCCCGACAGTTCTGAACACTGAAGCTTTCTTT.

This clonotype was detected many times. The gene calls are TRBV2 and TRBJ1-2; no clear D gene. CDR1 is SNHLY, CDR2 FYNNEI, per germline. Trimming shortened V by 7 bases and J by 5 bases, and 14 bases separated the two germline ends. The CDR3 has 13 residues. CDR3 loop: CASIPPIPYGYTF. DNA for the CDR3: TGTGCCAGCATTCCCCCGATCCCTTATGGCTACACCTTC. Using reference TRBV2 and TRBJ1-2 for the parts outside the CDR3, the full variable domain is EPEVTQTPSHQVTQMGQEVILRCVPISNHLYFYWYRQILGQKVEFLVSFYNNEISEKSEIFDDQFSVERPDGSNFTLKIRSTKLEDSAMYFCASIPPIPYGYTFGSGTRLTVV.

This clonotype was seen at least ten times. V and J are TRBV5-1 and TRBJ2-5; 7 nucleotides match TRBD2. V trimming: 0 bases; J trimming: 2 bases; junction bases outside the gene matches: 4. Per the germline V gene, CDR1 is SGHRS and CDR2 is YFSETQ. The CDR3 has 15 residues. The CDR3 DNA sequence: TGCGCCAGCAGCTTGGCCTGGGGGGGGCAAGAGACCCAGTACTTC. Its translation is CASSLAWGGQETQYF.

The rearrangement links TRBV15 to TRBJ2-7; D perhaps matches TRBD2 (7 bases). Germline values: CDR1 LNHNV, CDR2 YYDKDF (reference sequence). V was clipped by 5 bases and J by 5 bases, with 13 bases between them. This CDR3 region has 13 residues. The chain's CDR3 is CATSFRGGNEQYF. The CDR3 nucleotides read TGTGCCACCAGCTTTAGGGGGGGGAACGAGCAGTACTTC. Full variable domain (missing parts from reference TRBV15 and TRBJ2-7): DAMVIQNPRYQVTQFGKPVTLSCSQTLNHNVMYWYQQKSSQAPKLLFHYYDKDFNNEADTPDNFQSRRPNTSFCFLDIRSPGLGDTAMYLCATSFRGGNEQYFGPGTRLTVT.

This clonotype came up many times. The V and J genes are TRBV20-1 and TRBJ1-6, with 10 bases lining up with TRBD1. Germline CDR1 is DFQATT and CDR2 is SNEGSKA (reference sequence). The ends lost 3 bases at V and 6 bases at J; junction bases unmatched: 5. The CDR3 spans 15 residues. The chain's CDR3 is CSARAWDRGNSPLHF. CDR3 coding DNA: TGCAGTGCTAGGGCTTGGGACAGGGGTAATTCACCCCTCCACTTT.

The CDR3 loop is CASSWTSGNYEQYF. The CDR3 DNA reads as TGTGCCAGCAGTTGGACTAGCGGGAATTACGAGCAGTACTTC. The chain has TRBV12-3 or TRBV12-4 and TRBJ2-7, with TRBD2 matching 12 bases. Trimming removed 4 bases from V and 4 bases from J; junction bases left unmatched: 2. The CDR3 covers 14 residues.

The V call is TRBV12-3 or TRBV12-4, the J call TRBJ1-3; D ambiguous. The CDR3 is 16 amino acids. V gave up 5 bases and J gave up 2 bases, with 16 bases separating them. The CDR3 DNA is TGTGCCAGCAGTAAGGACCCCACTAGGGCTGGAAACACCATATATTTT. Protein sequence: CASSKDPTRAGNTIYF.

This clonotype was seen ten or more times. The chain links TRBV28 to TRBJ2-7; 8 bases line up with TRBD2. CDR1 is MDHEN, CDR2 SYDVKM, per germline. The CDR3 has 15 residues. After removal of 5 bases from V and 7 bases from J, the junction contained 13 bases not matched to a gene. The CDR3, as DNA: TGTGCCAGCAGTCCCCTTTCGGGAGGGCCGAGAGAGCAGTACTTC. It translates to CASSPLSGGPREQYF.

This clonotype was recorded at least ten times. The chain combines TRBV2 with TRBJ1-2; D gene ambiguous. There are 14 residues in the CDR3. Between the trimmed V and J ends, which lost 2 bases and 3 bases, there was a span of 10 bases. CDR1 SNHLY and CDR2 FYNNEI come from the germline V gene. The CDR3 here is CASSETLPDYGYTF. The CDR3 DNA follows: TGTGCCAGCAGTGAAACACTTCCGGACTATGGCTACACCTTC.

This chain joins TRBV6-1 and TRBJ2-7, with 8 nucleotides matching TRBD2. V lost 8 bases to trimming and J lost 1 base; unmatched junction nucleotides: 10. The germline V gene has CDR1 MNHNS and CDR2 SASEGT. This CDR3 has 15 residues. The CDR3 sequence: CASSPGSGASYEQYF. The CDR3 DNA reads TGTGCCAGCTCACCGGGTAGCGGGGCGTCCTACGAGCAGTACTTC.

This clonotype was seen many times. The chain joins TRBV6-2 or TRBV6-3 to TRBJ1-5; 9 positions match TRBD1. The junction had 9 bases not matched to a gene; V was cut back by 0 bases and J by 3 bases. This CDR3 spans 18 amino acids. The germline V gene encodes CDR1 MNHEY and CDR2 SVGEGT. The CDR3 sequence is CASSYSASGTGINQPQHF. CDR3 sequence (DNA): TGTGCCAGCAGTTACTCCGCCTCCGGGACAGGGATCAATCAGCCCCAGCATTTT.

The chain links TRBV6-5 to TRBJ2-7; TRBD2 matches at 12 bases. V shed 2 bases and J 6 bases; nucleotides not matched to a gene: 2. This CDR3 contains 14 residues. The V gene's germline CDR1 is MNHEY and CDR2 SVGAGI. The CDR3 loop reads CASSYPGLAGEQYF. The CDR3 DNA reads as TGTGCCAGCAGTTACCCGGGACTAGCGGGCGAGCAGTACTTC.

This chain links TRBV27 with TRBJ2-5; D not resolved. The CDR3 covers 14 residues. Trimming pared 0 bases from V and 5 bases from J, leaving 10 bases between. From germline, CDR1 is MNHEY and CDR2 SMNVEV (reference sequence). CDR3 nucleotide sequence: TGTGCCAGCAGTTTATCAGGGATTCATGAGACCCAGTACTTC. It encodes CASSLSGIHETQYF.

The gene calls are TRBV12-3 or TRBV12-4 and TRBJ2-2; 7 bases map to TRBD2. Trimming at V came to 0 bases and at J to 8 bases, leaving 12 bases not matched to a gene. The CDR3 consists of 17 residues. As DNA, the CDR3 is TGTGCCAGCAGTTTAGCCCCTAGCGGTTTACTATCGGGGGAGCTGTTTTTT. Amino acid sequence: CASSLAPSGLLSGELFF.